Listed here is a single T cell receptor beta chain. Antigen: not known. Treatment indicated: approximately nine-day PBMC culture with coronavirus spike peptide pools or control peptides (ViraFEST assay). CD4+ T cells of the unexposed donor were collected before the COVID-19 pandemic (2011-2018). The data belong to a study of vaccination and CD4 T cells after COVID-19. The study sequenced cultured CD4+ T cell DNA using the Oncomine TCR Beta short-read assay. TCRdb processed the PCR reads anew with MiXCR; each CDR3 protein has one entry. Altogether thousands of distinct CDR3 sequences are present, about 38% being singletons, with the ten largest covering around 34%. Sequencing input: CD4+ T cells from blood, cultured in vitro. The TCR was taken from a human donor in good health.

The CDR3 loop is CASSMGAAPGANVLTF. DNA for the CDR3: TGTGCCAGTAGTATGGGGGCAGCTCCTGGGGCCAACGTCCTGACTTTC. V usage is TRBV19 and J usage is TRBJ2-6, with D maybe TRBD1 (6 bases). The CDR3 has 16 amino acids. V was clipped by 3 bases and J by 2 bases, with 11 bases between them. In germline, CDR1 is LNHDA, CDR2 SQIVND (reference sequence).